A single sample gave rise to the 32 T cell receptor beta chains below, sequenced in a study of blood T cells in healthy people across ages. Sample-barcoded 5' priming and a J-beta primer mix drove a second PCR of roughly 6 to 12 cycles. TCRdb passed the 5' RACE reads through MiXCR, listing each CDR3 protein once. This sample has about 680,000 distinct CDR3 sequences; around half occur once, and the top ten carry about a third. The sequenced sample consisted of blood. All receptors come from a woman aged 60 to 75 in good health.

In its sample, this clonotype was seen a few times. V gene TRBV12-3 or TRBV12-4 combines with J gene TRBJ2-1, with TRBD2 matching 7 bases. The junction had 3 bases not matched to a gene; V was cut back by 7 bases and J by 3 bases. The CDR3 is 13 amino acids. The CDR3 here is CASKAGVYNEQFF. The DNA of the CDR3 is TGTGCCAGCAAGGCGGGGGTCTACAATGAGCAGTTCTTC.

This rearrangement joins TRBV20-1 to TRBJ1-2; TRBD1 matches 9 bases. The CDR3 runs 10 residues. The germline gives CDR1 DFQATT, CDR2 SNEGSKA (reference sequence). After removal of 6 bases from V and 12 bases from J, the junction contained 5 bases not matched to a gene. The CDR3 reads CSAPHRGHTF. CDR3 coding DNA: TGCAGTGCGCCCCACAGGGGGCACACCTTC.

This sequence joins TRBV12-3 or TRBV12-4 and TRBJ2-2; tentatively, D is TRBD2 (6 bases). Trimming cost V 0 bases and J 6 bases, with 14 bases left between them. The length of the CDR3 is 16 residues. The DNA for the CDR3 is TGTGCCAGCAGTTTAGCACTTGCGGGGTACTCCGGGGAGCTGTTTTTT. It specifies CASSLALAGYSGELFF.

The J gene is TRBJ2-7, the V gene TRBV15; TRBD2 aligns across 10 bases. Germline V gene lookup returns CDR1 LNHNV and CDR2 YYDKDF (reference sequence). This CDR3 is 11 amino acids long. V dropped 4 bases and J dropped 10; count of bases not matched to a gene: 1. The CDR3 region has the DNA TGTGCCACCAGCACTAGCGGGAGACAGTACTTC. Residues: CATSTSGRQYF.

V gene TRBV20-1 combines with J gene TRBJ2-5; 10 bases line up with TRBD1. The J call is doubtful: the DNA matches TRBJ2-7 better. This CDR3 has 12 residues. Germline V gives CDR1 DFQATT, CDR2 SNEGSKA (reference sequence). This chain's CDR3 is CSAVGQGYEQYF. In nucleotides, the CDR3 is TGCAGTGCTGTGGGACAGGGGTACGAGCAGTACTTC.

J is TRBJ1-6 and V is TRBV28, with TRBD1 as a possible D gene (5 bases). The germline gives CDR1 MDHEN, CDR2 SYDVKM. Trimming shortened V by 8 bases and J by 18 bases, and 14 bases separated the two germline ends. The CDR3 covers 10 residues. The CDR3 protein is CASGRSGNHF. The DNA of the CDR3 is TGTGCCAGCGGCCGGTCAGGGAACCACTTT. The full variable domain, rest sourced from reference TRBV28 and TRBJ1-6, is DVKVTQSSRYLVKRTGEKVFLECVQDMDHENMFWYRQDPGLGLRLIYFSYDVKMKEKGDIPEGYSVSREKKERFSLILESASTNQTSMYLCASGRSGNHFGNGTRLTVT.

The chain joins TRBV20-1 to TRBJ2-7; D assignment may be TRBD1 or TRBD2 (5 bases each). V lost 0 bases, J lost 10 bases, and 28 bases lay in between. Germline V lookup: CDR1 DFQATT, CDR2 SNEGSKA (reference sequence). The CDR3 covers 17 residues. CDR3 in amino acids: CSARDLVTGSGQGPQYF. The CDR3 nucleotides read TGCAGTGCTAGAGATCTGGTAACAGGCAGCGGCCAAGGGCCCCAGTACTTC.

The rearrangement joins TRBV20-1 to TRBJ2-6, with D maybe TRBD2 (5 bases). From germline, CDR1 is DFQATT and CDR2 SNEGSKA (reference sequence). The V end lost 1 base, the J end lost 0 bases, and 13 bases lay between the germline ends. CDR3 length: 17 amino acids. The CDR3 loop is CSARAAVTSSGANVLTF. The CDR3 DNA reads TGCAGTGCTAGAGCTGCGGTTACTAGCTCTGGGGCCAACGTCCTGACTTTC.

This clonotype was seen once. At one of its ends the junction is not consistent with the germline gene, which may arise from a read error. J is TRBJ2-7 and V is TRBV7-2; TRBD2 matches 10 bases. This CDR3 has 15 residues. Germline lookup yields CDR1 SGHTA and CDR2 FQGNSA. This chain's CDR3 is CASSLGLAGPYGQYF. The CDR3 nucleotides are TGTGCCAGCAGCTTAGGACTAGCGGGCCCCTACGGGCAGTACTTC.

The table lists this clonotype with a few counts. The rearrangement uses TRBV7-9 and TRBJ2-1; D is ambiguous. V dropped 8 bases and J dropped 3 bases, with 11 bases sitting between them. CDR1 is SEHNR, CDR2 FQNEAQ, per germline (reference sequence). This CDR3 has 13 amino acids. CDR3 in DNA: TGTGCCAGCTTCCGAGACGGCTACAATGAGCAGTTCTTC. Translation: CASFRDGYNEQFF.

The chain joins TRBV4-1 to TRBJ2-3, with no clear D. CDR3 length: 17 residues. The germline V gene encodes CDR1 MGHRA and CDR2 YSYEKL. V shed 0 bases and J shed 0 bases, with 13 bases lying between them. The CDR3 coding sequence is TGCGCCAGCAGCCAAGAAGGCCTGGCGCCTAGCACAGATACGCAGTATTTT. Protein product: CASSQEGLAPSTDTQYF.

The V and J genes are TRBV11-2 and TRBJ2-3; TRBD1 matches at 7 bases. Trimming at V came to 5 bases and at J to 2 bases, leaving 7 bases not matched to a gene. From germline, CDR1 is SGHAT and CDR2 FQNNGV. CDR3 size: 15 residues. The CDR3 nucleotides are TGTGCCAGCAGCCGGGACAGAACGAACACAGATACGCAGTATTTT. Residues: CASSRDRTNTDTQYF.

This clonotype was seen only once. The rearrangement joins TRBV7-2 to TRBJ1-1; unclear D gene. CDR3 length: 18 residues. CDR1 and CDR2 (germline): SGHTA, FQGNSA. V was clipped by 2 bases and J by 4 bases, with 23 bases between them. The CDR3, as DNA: TGTGCCAGCAGCTTATTTCCACCGGACCGACGCGGAGGCACTGAAGCTTTCTTT. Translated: CASSLFPPDRRGGTEAFF.

Written as DNA, the CDR3 is TGTGCCAGCAGCCCTCCTCCCTGGGGGCGGGCTAGGGATTCCGGGGACTACGAGCAGTACTTC. Translation gives CASSPPPWGRARDSGDYEQYF. This chain uses TRBV7-2 with TRBJ2-5; a weak D match, TRBD1 (6 bases). TRBJ2-7 explains the end of the DNA better; the J call may be wrong. CDR1 SGHTA and CDR2 FQGNSA come from the germline V gene. The CDR3 runs 21 residues.

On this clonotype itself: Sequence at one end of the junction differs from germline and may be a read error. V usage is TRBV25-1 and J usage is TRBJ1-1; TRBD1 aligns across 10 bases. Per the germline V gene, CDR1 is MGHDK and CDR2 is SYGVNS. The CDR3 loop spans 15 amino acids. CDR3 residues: CAGSPDRGRNTEAFF. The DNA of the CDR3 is TGTGCCGGCAGTCCAGACAGGGGGCGGAACACTGAAGCTTTCTTT. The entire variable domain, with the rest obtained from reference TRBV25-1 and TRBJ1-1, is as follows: EADIYQTPRYLVIGTGKKITLECSQTMGHDKMYWYQQDPGMELHLIHYSYGVNSTEKGDLSSESTVSRIRTEHFPLTLESARPSHTSQYLCAGSPDRGRNTEAFFGQGTRLTVV.

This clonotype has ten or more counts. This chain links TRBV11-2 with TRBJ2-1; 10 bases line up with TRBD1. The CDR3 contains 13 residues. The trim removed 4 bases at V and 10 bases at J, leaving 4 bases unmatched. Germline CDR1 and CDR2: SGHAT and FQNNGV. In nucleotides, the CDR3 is TGTGCCAGCAGCTCCGGGACAGGGGACGAGCAGTTCTTC. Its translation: CASSSGTGDEQFF.

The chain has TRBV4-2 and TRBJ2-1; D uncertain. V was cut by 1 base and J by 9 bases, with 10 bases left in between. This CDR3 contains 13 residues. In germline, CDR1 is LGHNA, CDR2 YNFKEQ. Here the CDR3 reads CASSQGDRGEQFF. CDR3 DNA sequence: TGTGCCAGCAGCCAAGGGGATCGCGGTGAGCAGTTCTTC.

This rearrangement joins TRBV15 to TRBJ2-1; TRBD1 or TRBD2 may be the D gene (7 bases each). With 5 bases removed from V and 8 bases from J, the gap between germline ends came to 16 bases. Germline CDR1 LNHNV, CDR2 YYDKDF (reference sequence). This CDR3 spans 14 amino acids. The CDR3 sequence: CATSGTALADEQFF. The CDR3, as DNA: TGTGCCACCAGCGGGACAGCGCTAGCGGATGAGCAGTTCTTC.

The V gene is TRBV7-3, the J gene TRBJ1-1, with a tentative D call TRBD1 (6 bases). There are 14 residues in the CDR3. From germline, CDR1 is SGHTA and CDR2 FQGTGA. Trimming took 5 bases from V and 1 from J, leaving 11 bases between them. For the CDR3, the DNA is TGTGCCAGCAGCGTGTGGGGGCGGAACACTGAAGCTTTCTTT. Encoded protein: CASSVWGRNTEAFF. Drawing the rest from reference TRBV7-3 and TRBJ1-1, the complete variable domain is GAGVSQTPSNKVTEKGKYVELRCDPISGHTALYWYRQSLGQGPEFLIYFQGTGAADDSGLPNDRFFAVRPEGSVSTLKIQRTERGDSAVYLCASSVWGRNTEAFFGQGTRLTVV.

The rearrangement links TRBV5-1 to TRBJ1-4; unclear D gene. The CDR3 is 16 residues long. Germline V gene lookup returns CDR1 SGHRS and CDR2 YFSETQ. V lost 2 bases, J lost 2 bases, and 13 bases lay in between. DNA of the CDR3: TGCGCCAGCAGCTTCATCTGGGGAGGGACTAATGAAAAACTGTTTTTT. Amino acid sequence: CASSFIWGGTNEKLFF. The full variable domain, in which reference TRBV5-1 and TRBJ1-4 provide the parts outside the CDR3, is KAGVTQTPRYLIKTRGQQVTLSCSPISGHRSVSWYQQTPGQGLQFLFEYFSETQRNKGNFPGRFSGRQFSNSRSEMNVSTLELGDSALYLCASSFIWGGTNEKLFFGSGTQLSVL.

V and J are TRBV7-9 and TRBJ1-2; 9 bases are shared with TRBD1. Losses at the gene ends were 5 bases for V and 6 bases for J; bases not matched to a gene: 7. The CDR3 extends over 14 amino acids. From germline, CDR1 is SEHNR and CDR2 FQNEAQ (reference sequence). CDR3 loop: CASSPGTGPDGYTF. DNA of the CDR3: TGTGCCAGCAGCCCCGGGACAGGGCCAGATGGCTACACCTTC.

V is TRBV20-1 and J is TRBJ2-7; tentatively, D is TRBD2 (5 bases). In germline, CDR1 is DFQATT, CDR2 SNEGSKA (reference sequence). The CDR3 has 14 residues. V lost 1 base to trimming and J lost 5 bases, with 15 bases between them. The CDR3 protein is CSARGPGERNEQYF. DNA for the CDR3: TGCAGTGCTAGAGGCCCCGGGGAGAGGAACGAGCAGTACTTC.

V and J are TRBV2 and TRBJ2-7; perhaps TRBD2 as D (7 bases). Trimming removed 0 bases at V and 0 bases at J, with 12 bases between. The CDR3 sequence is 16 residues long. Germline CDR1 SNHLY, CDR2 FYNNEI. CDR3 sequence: CASSEARGGTSYEQYF. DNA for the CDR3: TGTGCCAGCAGTGAAGCGAGGGGGGGCACCTCCTACGAGCAGTACTTC.

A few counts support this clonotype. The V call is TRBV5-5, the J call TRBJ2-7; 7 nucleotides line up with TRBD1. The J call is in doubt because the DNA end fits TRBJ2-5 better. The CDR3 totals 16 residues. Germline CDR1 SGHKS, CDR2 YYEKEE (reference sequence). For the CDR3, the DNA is TGTGCCAGCAGCGCCTCCGGGACAGTTCTGTCTTGGACCCAGTACTTC. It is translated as CASSASGTVLSWTQYF.

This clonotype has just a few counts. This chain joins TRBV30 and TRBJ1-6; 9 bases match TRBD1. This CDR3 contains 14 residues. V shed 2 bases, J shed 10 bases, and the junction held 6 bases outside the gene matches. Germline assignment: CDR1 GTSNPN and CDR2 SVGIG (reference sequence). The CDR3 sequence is CAWSPRDRVSPLHF. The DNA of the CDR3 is TGTGCCTGGAGTCCGCGGGACAGGGTCTCACCCCTCCACTTT.

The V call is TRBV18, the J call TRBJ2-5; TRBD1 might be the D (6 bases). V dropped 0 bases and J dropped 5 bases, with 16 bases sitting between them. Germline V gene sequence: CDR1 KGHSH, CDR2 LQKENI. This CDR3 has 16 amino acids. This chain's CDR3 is CASSPPRPGVRETQYF. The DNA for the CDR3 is TGTGCCAGCTCACCACCGCGACCAGGGGTACGGGAGACCCAGTACTTC.

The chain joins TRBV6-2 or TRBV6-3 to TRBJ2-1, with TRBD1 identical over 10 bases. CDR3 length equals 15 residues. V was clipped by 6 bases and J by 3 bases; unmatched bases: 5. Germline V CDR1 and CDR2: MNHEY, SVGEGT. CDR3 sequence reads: CASRTGGINYNEQFF. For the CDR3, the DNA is TGTGCCAGCAGGACAGGGGGCATAAACTACAATGAGCAGTTCTTC.

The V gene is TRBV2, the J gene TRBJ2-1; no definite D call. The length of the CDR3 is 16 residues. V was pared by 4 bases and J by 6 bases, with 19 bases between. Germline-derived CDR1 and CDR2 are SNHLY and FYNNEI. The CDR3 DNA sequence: TGTGCCAGCAGTGCAGGCCCTACCATTGACATCAATGAGCAGTTCTTC. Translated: CASSAGPTIDINEQFF.

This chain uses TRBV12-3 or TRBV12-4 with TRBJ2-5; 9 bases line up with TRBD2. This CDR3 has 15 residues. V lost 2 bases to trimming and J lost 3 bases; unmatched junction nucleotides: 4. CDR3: CASSLPGLAEETQYF. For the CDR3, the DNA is TGTGCCAGCAGTTTACCGGGACTAGCAGAAGAGACCCAGTACTTC.

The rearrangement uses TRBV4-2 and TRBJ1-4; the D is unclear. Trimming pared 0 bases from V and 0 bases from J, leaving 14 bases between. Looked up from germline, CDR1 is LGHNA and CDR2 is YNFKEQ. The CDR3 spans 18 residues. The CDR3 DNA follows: TGTGCCAGCAGCCAAGAAACGGCTATAGTTGCAACTAATGAAAAACTGTTTTTT. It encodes CASSQETAIVATNEKLFF.

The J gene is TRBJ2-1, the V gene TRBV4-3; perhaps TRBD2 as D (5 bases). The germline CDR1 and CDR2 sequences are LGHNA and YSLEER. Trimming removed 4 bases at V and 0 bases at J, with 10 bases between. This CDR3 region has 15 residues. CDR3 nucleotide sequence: TGCGCCAGCAGCCCATACCGGGACTCCTACAATGAGCAGTTCTTC. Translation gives CASSPYRDSYNEQFF.

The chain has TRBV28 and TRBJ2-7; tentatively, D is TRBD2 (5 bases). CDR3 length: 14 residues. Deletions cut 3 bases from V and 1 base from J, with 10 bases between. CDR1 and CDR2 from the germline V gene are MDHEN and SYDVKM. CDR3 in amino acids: CASSFKGASYEQYF. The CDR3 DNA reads TGTGCCAGCAGTTTCAAGGGAGCGTCCTACGAGCAGTACTTC.